The 10 T cell receptor beta chains listed next were all sequenced from one sample in a study of T cells after posttransplantation cyclophosphamide. Method: immunoSEQ multiplex PCR; TCRdb's copy keeps in-frame clones and lacks some. The table lists about 22,000 clones, roughly nine tenths of them singletons, with 8.2% in the top ten. Methotrexate plus calcineurin inhibitor accompanied controls' myeloablative marrow transplants; sampling was 1 year later. The sequencing used PBMCs, collected after an allogeneic stem cell transplant with a calcineurin inhibitor and methotrexate. The source is a female patient in her forties or fifties who received an allogeneic stem cell transplant from an unrelated donor, was CMV-positive, and had chronic GVHD only. Among the T cells, some may be from the graft donor.

This CDR3 is CASSINLAGANEQFF. CDR3 in DNA: TGCGCCAGCAGCATCAATCTAGCGGGTGCAAATGAGCAGTTCTTC. This chain joins TRBV5-1 and TRBJ2-1, with TRBD2 matching 8 bases. The germline V gene encodes CDR1 SGHRS and CDR2 YFSETQ. V lost 4 bases, J lost 7 bases, and 10 bases stayed unmatched. The CDR3 extends over 15 amino acids. Supplemented by reference TRBV5-1 and TRBJ2-1, the full variable domain reads KAGVTQTPRYLIKTRGQQVTLSCSPISGHRSVSWYQQTPGQGLQFLFEYFSETQRNKGNFPGRFSGRQFSNSRSEMNVSTLELGDSALYLCASSINLAGANEQFFGPGTRLTVL.

The V and J genes are TRBV4-1 and TRBJ2-3; a weak D match, TRBD2 (6 bases). The CDR3 sequence is 16 residues long. Germline-derived CDR1 and CDR2 are MGHRA and YSYEKL. The V end lost 2 bases, the J end lost 4 bases, and 16 bases lay between the germline ends. CDR3 sequence reads: CASSQLGLNAADTQYF. In DNA form, the CDR3 reads TGCGCCAGCAGCCAACTGGGACTTAACGCCGCAGATACGCAGTATTTT.

This clone turned up a few times. The chain combines TRBV7-9 with TRBJ1-1, with D uncertain. The V gene's germline CDR1 is SEHNR and CDR2 FQNEAQ (reference sequence). The ends were cut back, 2 bases at V and 3 bases at J, with 10 bases in the middle. The CDR3 covers 14 residues. The CDR3 spells CASSLSRHYTEAFF. The CDR3 DNA is TGTGCCAGCAGCTTATCCAGGCACTACACTGAAGCTTTCTTT.

CDR3 nucleotides: TGCAGCGTTTATGCAGACAGGATCACCGGGGAGCTGTTTTTT. Protein: CSVYADRITGELFF. The chain links TRBV29-1 to TRBJ2-2; weak D call: TRBD1 (6 bases). Per germline, CDR1 SQVTM and CDR2 ANQGSEA. This CDR3 region has 14 residues. Trimming took 5 bases from V and 4 from J, leaving 14 bases between them.

The genes are TRBV7-2 and TRBJ1-4, with no clear D. Trimming cost V 4 bases and J 4 bases, with 13 bases left between them. CDR1 SGHTA and CDR2 FQGNSA come from the germline V gene. This CDR3 contains 15 residues. The CDR3 DNA follows: TGTGCCAGCAGCTCCAACCCGGTCTTTAATGAAAAACTGTTTTTT. It encodes CASSSNPVFNEKLFF. The whole variable domain, remainder taken from reference TRBV7-2 and TRBJ1-4, is GAGVSQSPSNKVTEKGKDVELRCDPISGHTALYWYRQSLGQGLEFLIYFQGNSAPDKSGLPSDRFSAERTGGSVSTLTIQRTQQEDSAVYLCASSSNPVFNEKLFFGSGTQLSVL.

About this clone: At one boundary the junction diverges from the germline segment, which might be a read error. The chain links TRBV15 to TRBJ1-2, with D tentatively TRBD1 (5 bases). This CDR3 spans 13 amino acids. Germline V lookup: CDR1 LNHNV, CDR2 YYDKDF (reference sequence). This CDR3 reads CATRREGLYGYTF. The CDR3 nucleotides read TGTGCCACCAGGAGAGAGGGACTCTATGGCTACACCTTC. Combining the CDR3 with reference TRBV15 and TRBJ1-2 gives the whole variable domain DAMVIQNPRYQVTQFGKPVTLSCSQTLNHNVMYWYQQKSSQAPKLLFHYYDKDFNNEADTPDNFQSRRPNTSFCFLDIRSPGLGDTAMYLCATRREGLYGYTFGSGTRLTVV.

The chain recombines TRBV19 with TRBJ1-6; 7 bases are a match to TRBD1. V was pared by 7 bases and J by 9 bases, with 9 bases of the junction left unmatched. Germline-derived CDR1 and CDR2 are LNHDA and SQIVND (reference sequence). The CDR3 length is 14 residues. The CDR3, as DNA: TGTGCCAGTACCGAAACAGGGGTTCCTTCACCCCTCCACTTT. It translates to CASTETGVPSPLHF.

V gene TRBV27 combines with J gene TRBJ2-5; 11 nucleotides align to TRBD2. Gene TRBJ2-7 matches the end of the DNA better, so the J call may be wrong. Looked up from germline, CDR1 is MNHEY and CDR2 is SMNVEV (reference sequence). CDR3 size: 15 residues. Written as DNA, the CDR3 is TGTGCCAGCAGACCCCGACTAGCGGGGATGTCCGAGCAGTACTTC. It is translated as CASRPRLAGMSEQYF.

The J gene is TRBJ2-7, the V gene TRBV30, with a possible D match to TRBD2 (5 bases). Trimming cost V 2 bases and J 3 bases, with 20 bases left between them. This CDR3 region has 16 residues. Germline V CDR1 and CDR2: GTSNPN, SVGIG (reference sequence). The CDR3 coding sequence is TGTGCCTGGAGTTCCCCTGCGGGCCTGGTCATCTACGAGCAGTACTTC. It translates to CAWSSPAGLVIYEQYF.

The chain recombines TRBV10-3 with TRBJ2-7; D is perhaps TRBD1 (6 bases). V shed 10 bases and J shed 2 bases, with 9 bases lying between them. The CDR3 is 11 residues long. Germline-derived CDR1 and CDR2 are ENHRY and SYGVKD. This CDR3 reads CATGQTYEQYF. The DNA of the CDR3 is TGTGCCACAGGACAGACCTACGAGCAGTACTTC.